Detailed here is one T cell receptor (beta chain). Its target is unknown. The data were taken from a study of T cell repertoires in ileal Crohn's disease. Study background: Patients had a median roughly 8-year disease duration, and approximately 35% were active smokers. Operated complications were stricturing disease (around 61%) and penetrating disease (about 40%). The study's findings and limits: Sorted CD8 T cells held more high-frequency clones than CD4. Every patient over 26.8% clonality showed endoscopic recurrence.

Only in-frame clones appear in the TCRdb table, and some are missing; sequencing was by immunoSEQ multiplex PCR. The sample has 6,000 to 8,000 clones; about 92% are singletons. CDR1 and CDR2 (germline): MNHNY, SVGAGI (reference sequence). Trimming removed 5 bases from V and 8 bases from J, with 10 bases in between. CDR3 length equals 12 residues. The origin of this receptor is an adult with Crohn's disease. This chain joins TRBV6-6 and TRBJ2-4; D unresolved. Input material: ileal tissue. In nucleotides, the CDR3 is TGTGCCAGCAGTCCCCTTCGGGACATTCAGTACTTC. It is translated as CASSPLRDIQYF.